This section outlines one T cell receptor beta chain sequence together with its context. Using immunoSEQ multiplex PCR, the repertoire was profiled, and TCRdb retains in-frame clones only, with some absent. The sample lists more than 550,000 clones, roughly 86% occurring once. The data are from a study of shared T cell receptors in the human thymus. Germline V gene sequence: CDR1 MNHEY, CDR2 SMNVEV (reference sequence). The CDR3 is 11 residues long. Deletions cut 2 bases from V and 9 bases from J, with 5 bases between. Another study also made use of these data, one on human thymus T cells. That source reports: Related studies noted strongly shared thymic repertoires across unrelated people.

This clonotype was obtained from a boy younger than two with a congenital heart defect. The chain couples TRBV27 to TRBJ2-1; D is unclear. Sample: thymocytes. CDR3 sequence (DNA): TGTGCCAGCAGTTTAAGTAGTGAGCAGTTCTTC. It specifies CASSLSSEQFF.